Listed here is a single T cell receptor (beta chain). As processed by the authors: Using reference gene primer amplification, nucleated cell counts were estimated. Produced via immunoSEQ multiplex PCR; TCRdb's table is partial and in-frame only. Clonal size and the V and J genes are those of that table, whereas D and trimming came from the DNA. The data hold roughly 120,000 clones, with approximately 78% observed a single time. The sample comes from a study of blood T cell repertoires in COVID-19. Germline V gives CDR1 LGHDT, CDR2 YNNKEL (reference sequence). Deletions cut 2 bases from V and 8 bases from J, with 11 bases between. This CDR3 spans 13 amino acids.

The chain is built from TRBV3-1 (or the pseudogene TRBV3-2) and TRBJ2-3, with D unclear. Sample: peripheral blood. This receptor was taken from a man aged 65 to 79 with acute or convalescent COVID-19. The CDR3 nucleotides are TGTGCCAGCAGCCAATCTCACTTGGTTACGCAGTATTTT. Translation: CASSQSHLVTQYF.